This TCR beta chain comes out of a study of blood T cells in healthy people across ages. For the second PCR, which ran for roughly 7 to 11 cycles, a sample-barcoded 5' primer and a J-beta primer mix were used. TCRdb fed the 5' RACE reads into MiXCR, producing one record per CDR3 protein. In the table there are some 800,000 distinct CDR3 sequences, around two fifths of which are singletons. The V end was cut by 8 bases, the J end by 0 bases, with 10 bases between. CDR1 is SGHVS, CDR2 FQNEAQ, per germline. The CDR3 runs to 13 residues. The chain recombines TRBV7-8 with TRBJ2-5; possibly TRBD1 or TRBD2 for D (5 bases each). The TCR sequence derives from a man aged 60-69 years in good health. Sequenced sample: blood. Here the CDR3 reads CASVGTDQETQYF. CDR3 nucleotides: TGTGCCAGCGTCGGGACGGACCAAGAGACCCAGTACTTC.